This T cell receptor (beta chain) was identified during a study of CXCR3-negative and CXCR3-positive naive CD8 T cells (dated by TCRdb to the late 2010s). For context, the study as a whole: In total, approximately 130 million TRB reads were obtained, or roughly 1.5 +/- 0.3 million reads per library. Data from 11 donors, pooled across two independent experiments, went into the diversity and physicochemical repertoire analyses. For the TRBV-TRBJ cluster analysis, the naive subsets came from roughly 5 donors, while the memory cells came from 3 donors.

Sequencing used a NextSeq 550. The Human TCR Profiling Kit (MiLaboratory) was used to make UMI-labeled 5' RACE TRB cDNA libraries. cDNA synthesis used the entire amount of extracted RNA, and PCR amplification then used the entire amount of cDNA produced. Libraries were prepared in parallel using an identical number of PCR cycles. The authors' analysis ran thus. MIGEC and MiXCR extracted about 50,000 +/- 10,000 unique UMI-labeled TRB cDNA molecules per library, requiring at least two reads per UMI. Each library averaged about 40,000 +/- 10,000 functional in-frame TRB CDR3 nucleotide clonotypes without stop codons. After each sample was downsampled to 5000 UMI-labeled TRB molecules, VDJtools was used to calculate diversity metrics such as normalized Shannon-Wiener and Chao1. For the central five CDR3 residues, VDJtools calculated physicochemical properties weighted by clonotype size, namely interaction energy, strength, volume and Kidera factor 4. After TCRdb reprocessed the reads, each CDR3 protein sequence was kept as one row, without DNA. The V and J calls come from TCRdb's annotation, not from the publication. The table for this sample records around 96,000 distinct CDR3 sequences. In total, the top ten clones hold roughly 1.8% of the sample.

In the case of this clonotype: Its antigen is unknown.

From the cysteine up to the phenylalanine, the CDR3 has a length of 16 residues. No DNA accompanies this entry. The germline V gene sets CDR1 to SGHDT and CDR2 to YYEEEE. For each CD8+ T cell subset, flow sorting was done in triplicate, and 300,000 to 350,000 cells per subset went directly into RLT lysis buffer. To exclude memory contaminants, naive CD8+ T cells were stringently defined as CD45RO-CCR7+CD27+CD95-. Peripheral blood mononuclear cells were isolated from buffy coats by standard density gradient centrifugation. Naive CXCR3-negative and CXCR3-positive CD8+ T cells were flow-sorted on a FACSAria III. An RNeasy Mini Kit was used to extract total RNA from the sorted cells. What the authors observed across the whole study: Because CXCR3 expression was partially decreased after cryopreservation, freshly isolated PBMCs were used for most assays. Within the same donor, TRBV-TRBJ usage looked similar between naive CXCR3-negative and CXCR3-positive cells, but memory cells had distinct patterns. TRB CDR3s from CXCR3-positive naive cells showed higher hydrophobicity (lower Kidera factor 4), lower energy, and higher strength and volume indices than CXCR3-negative naive cells. Because surface CD5, which is linked to self-reactivity in mice, was comparable between the naive subsets, TCR interaction strength was also inferred from TRB CDR3 physicochemical properties. Repertoire diversity was comparably high in both naive subsets but much lower in memory CD8+ T cells.

Material: naive CXCR3- CD8+ T cells from blood. The intended sense of this specimen's cell subset or site label: CD45RO-CCR7+CD27+CD95- naive CD8+ T cells lacking CXCR3 (TNR3-). This sequence originates from a human donor in good health. Some clones in this sample may be carry-over from other donors' samples. The sequence joins TRBV5-6 to TRBJ2-2; the D gene TCRdb calls, TRBD1, cannot be checked with no DNA. CDR3 sequence: CASSSRDGLNTGELFF. With the rest looked up from the reference TRBV5-6 and TRBJ2-2 genes rather than sequenced, the full variable domain is DAGVTQSPTHLIKTRGQQVTLRCSPKSGHDTVSWYQQALGQGPQFIFQYYEEEERQRGNFPDRFSGHQFPNYSSELNVNALLLGDSALYLCASSSRDGLNTGELFFGEGSRLTVL.